One sample yielded the 9 T cell receptor beta chains listed below, sequenced in a study of cytomegalovirus exposure and HLA in healthy donors. The PCR employed 60 Vbeta primers together with 13 Jbeta primers. The method was immunoSEQ multiplex PCR; TCRdb's version includes in-frame clones alone and lacks a portion of them. This table lists approximately 130,000 clones. The material sequenced was PBMCs. These receptors were taken from a woman in her sixties or seventies in good health and CMV-seronegative.

As regards this clone: A junction boundary mismatches the germline segment, possibly from a read error. The gene calls are TRBV11-2 and TRBJ2-3, with 8 bases fitting TRBD1. The CDR3 has 15 amino acids. Germline V gene data show CDR1 as SGHAT and CDR2 as FQNNGV. For the CDR3, the DNA is TGTGCCAGCAGCCTAGACAGGGGACGAACAGATACGCAGTATTTT. It is translated as CASSLDRGRTDTQYF.

The chain links TRBV30 to TRBJ2-2, with TRBD2 identical over 16 bases. The CDR3 extends over 18 amino acids. CDR1 is GTSNPN, CDR2 SVGIG, per germline (reference sequence). Germline trimming cut 3 bases from V and 5 bases from J; bases unmatched to any gene: 9. This CDR3 reads CAWSPGTSGGARTGELFF. The CDR3 nucleotides read TGTGCCTGGAGCCCCGGGACTAGCGGGGGGGCAAGAACCGGGGAGCTGTTTTTT.

The rearrangement joins TRBV28 to TRBJ1-4; the match to TRBD1 covers 7 bases. The germline CDR1 and CDR2 sequences are MDHEN and SYDVKM. V gave up 6 bases and J gave up 4 bases; unmatched junction bases: 5. The length of the CDR3 is 14 residues. CDR3 DNA: TGTGCCAGCAGCCAAACAGGGGATAATGAAAAACTGTTTTTT. It codes for CASSQTGDNEKLFF. Full variable domain (rest looked up from reference TRBV28 and TRBJ1-4): DVKVTQSSRYLVKRTGEKVFLECVQDMDHENMFWYRQDPGLGLRLIYFSYDVKMKEKGDIPEGYSVSREKKERFSLILESASTNQTSMYLCASSQTGDNEKLFFGSGTQLSVL.

This sequence joins TRBV5-1 and TRBJ1-6; D is unclear. Germline V CDR1 and CDR2: SGHRS, YFSETQ. Trimming took 2 bases from V and 7 from J, leaving 16 bases between them. The CDR3 consists of 16 residues. The CDR3 DNA reads TGCGCCAGCAGCTTTCGGGCCCCCGGGGAAAATTCACCCCTCCACTTT. Its protein is CASSFRAPGENSPLHF. Based on the CDR3 plus reference TRBV5-1 and TRBJ1-6, the full variable domain is KAGVTQTPRYLIKTRGQQVTLSCSPISGHRSVSWYQQTPGQGLQFLFEYFSETQRNKGNFPGRFSGRQFSNSRSEMNVSTLELGDSALYLCASSFRAPGENSPLHFGNGTRLTVT.

The genes are TRBV14 and TRBJ1-2; 9 bases map to TRBD1. The ends lost 5 bases at V and 7 bases at J; junction bases unmatched: 11. CDR3 size: 15 residues. The germline V gene has CDR1 SGHDN and CDR2 FVKESK. CDR3 nucleotides: TGTGCCAGCAGCTCAACAGGGGGCTCTGCGAGTGGCTACACCTTC. Its protein is CASSSTGGSASGYTF.

DNA of the CDR3: TGTGCCATCAGAGACATCTCTGGGGCCAACGTCCTGACTTTC. It specifies CAIRDISGANVLTF. J is TRBJ2-6 and V is TRBV10-3; no clear D. Germline V lookup: CDR1 ENHRY, CDR2 SYGVKD. The V and J ends lost 6 bases and 0 bases respectively, with 6 bases between them. CDR3 length equals 14 residues.

V gene TRBV2 combines with J gene TRBJ1-2, with 10 bases identical to TRBD1. The CDR3 spans 14 residues. Germline V gene lookup returns CDR1 SNHLY and CDR2 FYNNEI. Trimming at V came to 5 bases and at J to 2 bases, leaving 2 bases not matched to a gene. The CDR3 DNA is TGTGCCAGCAGTTCGGACAGGGGGAACTATGGCTACACCTTC. Translation gives CASSSDRGNYGYTF.

The chain uses TRBV6-6 and TRBJ1-1; 10 nucleotides agree with TRBD1. The V and J ends lost 4 bases and 1 base, in that order; junction bases with no gene match: 0. CDR1 and CDR2 (germline): MNHNY, SVGAGI (reference sequence). The CDR3 loop spans 14 amino acids. The CDR3 here is CASSWDRGNTEAFF. The CDR3 nucleotides read TGTGCCAGCAGTTGGGACAGGGGGAACACTGAAGCTTTCTTT.

The genes are TRBV18 and TRBJ2-7, with 9 positions matching TRBD2. CDR1 KGHSH and CDR2 LQKENI come from the germline V gene. Trimming removed 0 bases from V and 3 bases from J; junction bases left unmatched: 3. The CDR3 has 15 amino acids. The CDR3 nucleotides read TGTGCCAGCTCACCACCTGGAGCGGGAGGCTACGAGCAGTACTTC. Its protein product is CASSPPGAGGYEQYF.